The entry below gives a single TCR beta chain sequence along with its context. What it recognizes is unknown. Individuals who donated were healthy Caucasians from Russia aged about 6 to 90. This sample stems from a study of blood T cells in healthy people across ages. Study-wide points: Across samples, TCR beta diversity tracked strongly with naive T cell percentage. Without sorted subsets, naive and antigen-experienced compartments could not be conclusively compared.

It was with a sample-barcoded 5' primer and a J-beta primer mix that a second PCR of roughly 6 to 12 cycles was run. Each sample provided no less than 3 million CDR3-containing paired-end reads. TCRdb redid the calling of the 5' RACE reads with MiXCR, one entry per CDR3 protein. The table has around 1.7 million distinct CDR3 sequences, 28% seen once. Germline lookup yields CDR1 KGHDR and CDR2 SFDVKD. The V and J ends lost 1 base and 11 bases respectively, with 8 bases between them. There are 12 residues in the CDR3. The clonotype comes from a woman aged 25 to 39 in good health. Sequencing was carried out using blood. This chain joins TRBV24-1 and TRBJ1-5; D gene ambiguous. This CDR3 is CATSDFSGTQHF. CDR3 DNA: TGTGCCACCAGTGATTTCTCCGGGACCCAGCATTTT.